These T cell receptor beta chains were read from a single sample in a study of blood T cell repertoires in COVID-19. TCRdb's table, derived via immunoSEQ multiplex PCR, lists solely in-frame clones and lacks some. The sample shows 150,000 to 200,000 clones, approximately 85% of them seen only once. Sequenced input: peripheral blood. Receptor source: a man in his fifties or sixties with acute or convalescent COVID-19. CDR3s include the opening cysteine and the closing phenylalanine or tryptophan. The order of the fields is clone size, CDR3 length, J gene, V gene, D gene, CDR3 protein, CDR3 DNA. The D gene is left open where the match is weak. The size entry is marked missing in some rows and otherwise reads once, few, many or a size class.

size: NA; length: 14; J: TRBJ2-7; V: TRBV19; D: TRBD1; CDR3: CASSIPGQTYEQYF; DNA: TGTGCCAGTAGTATACCGGGACAGACCTACGAGCAGTACTTC
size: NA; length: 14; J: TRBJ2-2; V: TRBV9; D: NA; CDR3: CASSVVGGFGELFF; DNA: TGTGCCAGCAGCGTAGTTGGGGGCTTCGGGGAGCTGTTTTTT
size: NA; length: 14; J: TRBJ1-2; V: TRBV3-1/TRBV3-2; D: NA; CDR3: CASSQDGGGSGYTF; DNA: TGTGCCAGCAGCCAAGATGGGGGGGGCTCTGGCTACACCTTC
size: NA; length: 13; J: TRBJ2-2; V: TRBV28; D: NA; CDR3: CASREGNTGELFF; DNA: TGTGCCAGCAGGGAGGGGAACACCGGGGAGCTGTTTTTT
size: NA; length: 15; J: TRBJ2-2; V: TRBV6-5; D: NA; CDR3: CASVETISLTGELFF; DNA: TGTGCCAGCGTCGAAACTATTTCTCTTACCGGGGAGCTGTTTTTT
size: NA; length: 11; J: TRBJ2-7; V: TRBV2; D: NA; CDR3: CASSTYSEQYF; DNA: TGTGCCAGCAGTACCTACTCCGAGCAGTACTTC
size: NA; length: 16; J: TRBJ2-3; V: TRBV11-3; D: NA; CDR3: CASSPRGAGPTDTQYF; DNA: TGTGCCAGCAGCCCCAGGGGGGCGGGGCCCACAGATACGCAGTATTTT
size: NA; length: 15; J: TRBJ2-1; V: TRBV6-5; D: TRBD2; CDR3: CASSRGLADTNEQFF; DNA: TGTGCCAGCAGCCGCGGACTAGCGGATACTAATGAGCAGTTCTTC
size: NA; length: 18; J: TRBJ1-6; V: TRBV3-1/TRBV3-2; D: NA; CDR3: CASSLRGRQGRGNSPLHF; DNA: TGTGCCAGCAGCCTCAGGGGACGGCAGGGAAGGGGTAATTCACCCCTCCACTTT
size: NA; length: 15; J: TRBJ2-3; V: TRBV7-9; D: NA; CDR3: CASSRDSRRADTQYF; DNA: TGTGCCAGCAGCCGGGACTCCAGGCGAGCAGATACGCAGTATTTT
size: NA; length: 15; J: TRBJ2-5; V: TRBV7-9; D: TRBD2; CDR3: CASSPGLAGAETQYF; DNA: TGTGCCAGCAGCCCGGGACTAGCGGGGGCGGAAACCCAGTACTTC
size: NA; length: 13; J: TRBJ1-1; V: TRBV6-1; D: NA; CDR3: CASSEWPNTEAFF; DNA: TGTGCCAGCAGTGAGTGGCCGAACACTGAAGCTTTCTTT
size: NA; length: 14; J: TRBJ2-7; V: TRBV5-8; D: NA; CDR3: CASSLAGRNYEQYF; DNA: TGTGCCAGCAGTCTGGCGGGACGGAACTACGAGCAGTACTTC
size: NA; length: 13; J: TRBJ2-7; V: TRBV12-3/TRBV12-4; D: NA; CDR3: CASSLGQPFEQYF; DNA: TGTGCCAGCAGCCTTGGACAGCCCTTCGAGCAGTACTTC
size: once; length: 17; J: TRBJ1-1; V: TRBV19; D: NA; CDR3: CASSSPRRGQKNTEAFF; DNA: TGTGCCAGTAGTTCCCCGAGGCGGGGCCAGAAGAACACTGAAGCTTTCTTT
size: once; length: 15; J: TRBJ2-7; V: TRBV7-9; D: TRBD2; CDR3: CASSGEGRATYEQYF; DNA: TGTGCCAGCAGCGGGGAGGGCAGGGCAACCTACGAGCAGTACTTC
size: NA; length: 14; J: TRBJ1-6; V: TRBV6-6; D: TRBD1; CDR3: CATSMTGGDSPLHF; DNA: TGTGCCACCTCGATGACAGGGGGTGATTCACCCCTCCACTTT
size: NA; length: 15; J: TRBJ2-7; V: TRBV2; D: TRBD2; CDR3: CASSAPGTSGNEQYF; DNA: TGTGCCAGCAGTGCTCCCGGGACTAGCGGGAACGAGCAGTACTTC
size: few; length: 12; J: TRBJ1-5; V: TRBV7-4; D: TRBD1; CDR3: CARDRLNQPQHF; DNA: TGTGCCAGGGACAGGCTAAATCAGCCCCAGCATTTT
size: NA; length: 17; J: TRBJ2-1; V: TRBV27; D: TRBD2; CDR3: CASSPRLAGVVYNEQFF; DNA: TGTGCCAGCAGTCCAAGACTAGCGGGAGTAGTGTACAATGAGCAGTTCTTC
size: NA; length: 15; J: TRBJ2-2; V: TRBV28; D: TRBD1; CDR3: CASIRTGSGTGELFF; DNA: TGTGCCAGTATCCGGACAGGGTCCGGGACCGGGGAGCTGTTTTTT
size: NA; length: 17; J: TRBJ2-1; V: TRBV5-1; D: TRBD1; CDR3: CASSLRDRDFAGNEQFF; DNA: TGCGCCAGCAGTCTCCGGGACAGGGATTTTGCGGGCAATGAGCAGTTCTTC
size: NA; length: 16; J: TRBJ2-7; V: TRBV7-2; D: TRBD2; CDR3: CASSREGVSGIYEQYF; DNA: TGTGCCAGCAGCCGGGAGGGGGTTAGCGGGATCTACGAGCAGTACTTC
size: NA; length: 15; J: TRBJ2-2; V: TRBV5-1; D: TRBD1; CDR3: CASSPGQENTGELFF; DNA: TGCGCCAGCAGCCCAGGACAGGAAAACACCGGGGAGCTGTTTTTT
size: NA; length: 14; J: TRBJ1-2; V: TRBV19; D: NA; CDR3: CASSTGEVAYGYTF; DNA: TGTGCCAGTAGTACTGGCGAGGTAGCCTATGGCTACACCTTC
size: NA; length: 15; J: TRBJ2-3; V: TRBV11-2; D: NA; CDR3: CASSLRGASTDTQYF; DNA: TGTGCCAGCAGCTTGCGCGGGGCTAGCACAGATACGCAGTATTTT
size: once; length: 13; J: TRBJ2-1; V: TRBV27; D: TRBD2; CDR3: CASRRGVHNEQFF; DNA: TGTGCCAGCAGGCGGGGGGTGCACAATGAGCAGTTCTTC
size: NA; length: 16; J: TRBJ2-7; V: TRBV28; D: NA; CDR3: CASSSSGTKSSYEQYF; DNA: TGTGCCAGCAGTTCCTCCGGGACAAAGAGCTCCTACGAGCAGTACTTC
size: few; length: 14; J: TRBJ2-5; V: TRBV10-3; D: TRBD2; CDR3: CAISETREGETQYF; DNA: TGTGCCATCAGTGAGACGCGGGAGGGCGAGACCCAGTACTTC
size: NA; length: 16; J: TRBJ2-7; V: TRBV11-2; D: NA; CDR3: CASSPRFGLGVNEQYF; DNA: TGTGCCAGCAGCCCCCGGTTTGGCTTAGGGGTCAACGAGCAGTACTTC
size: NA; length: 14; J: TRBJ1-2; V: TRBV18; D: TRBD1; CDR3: CASSPRQGADGYTF; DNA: TGTGCCAGCTCACCCAGACAGGGGGCTGATGGCTACACCTTC
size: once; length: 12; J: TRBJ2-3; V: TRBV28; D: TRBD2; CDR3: CVSSLREGAQYF; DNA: TGTGTCAGCAGTCTGCGGGAGGGAGCGCAGTATTTT
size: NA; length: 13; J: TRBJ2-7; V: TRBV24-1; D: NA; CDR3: CATSDSDSYEQYF; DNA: TGTGCCACCAGTGATTCCGACAGCTACGAGCAGTACTTC
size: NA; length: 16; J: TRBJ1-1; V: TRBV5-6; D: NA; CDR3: CASSLGGRGWNTEAFF; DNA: TGTGCCAGCAGCTTGGGGGGGCGCGGATGGAACACTGAAGCTTTCTTT
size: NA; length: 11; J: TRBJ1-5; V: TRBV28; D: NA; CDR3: CASSVNQPQHF; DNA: TGTGCCAGCAGCGTTAATCAGCCCCAGCATTTT
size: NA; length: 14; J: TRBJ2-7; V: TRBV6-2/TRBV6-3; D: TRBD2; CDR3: CASSYRRGAYEQYF; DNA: TGTGCCAGCAGTTACAGACGGGGGGCCTACGAGCAGTACTTC
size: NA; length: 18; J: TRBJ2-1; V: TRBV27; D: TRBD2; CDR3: CASSPTPPGLALDNEQFF; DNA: TGTGCCAGCAGTCCTACCCCACCGGGACTAGCGCTTGACAATGAGCAGTTCTTC
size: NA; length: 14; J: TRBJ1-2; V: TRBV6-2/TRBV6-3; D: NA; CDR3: CASSYNRAGDGYTF; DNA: TGTGCCAGCAGTTACAACCGAGCGGGTGATGGCTACACCTTC
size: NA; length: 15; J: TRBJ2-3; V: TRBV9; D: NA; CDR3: CASSVATMETDTQYF; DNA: TGTGCCAGCAGCGTAGCAACGATGGAGACAGATACGCAGTATTTT
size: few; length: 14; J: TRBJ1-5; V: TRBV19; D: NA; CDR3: CASSPKFSNQPQHF; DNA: TGTGCCAGTAGCCCCAAATTTAGCAATCAGCCCCAGCATTTT
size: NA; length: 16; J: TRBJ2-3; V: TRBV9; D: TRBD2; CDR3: CASSGGLAGRQNTQYF; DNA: TGTGCCAGCAGCGGAGGACTAGCGGGAAGGCAAAATACGCAGTATTTT